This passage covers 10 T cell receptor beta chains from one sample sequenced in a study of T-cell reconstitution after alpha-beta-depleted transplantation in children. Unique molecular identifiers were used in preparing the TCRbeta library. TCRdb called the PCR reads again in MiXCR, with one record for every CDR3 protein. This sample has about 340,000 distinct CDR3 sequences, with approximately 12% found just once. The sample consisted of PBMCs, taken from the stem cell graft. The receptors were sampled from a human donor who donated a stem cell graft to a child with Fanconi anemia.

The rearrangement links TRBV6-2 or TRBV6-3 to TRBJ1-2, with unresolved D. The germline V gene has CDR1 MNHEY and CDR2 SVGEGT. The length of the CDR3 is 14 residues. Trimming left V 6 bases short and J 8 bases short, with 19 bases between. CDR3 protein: CASSPGFPYEGYTF. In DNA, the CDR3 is TGTGCCAGCAGCCCTGGATTCCCCTATGAGGGCTACACCTTC.

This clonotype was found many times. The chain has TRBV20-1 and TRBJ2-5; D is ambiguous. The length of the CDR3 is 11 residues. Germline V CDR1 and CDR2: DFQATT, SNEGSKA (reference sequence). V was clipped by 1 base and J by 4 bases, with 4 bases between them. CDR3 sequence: CSARGRETQYF. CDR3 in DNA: TGCAGTGCTAGAGGGAGAGAGACCCAGTACTTC.

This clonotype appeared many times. CDR3 protein: CASSQDPTDTQYF. The CDR3 nucleotides read TGTGCCAGCAGCCAAGACCCCACAGATACGCAGTATTTT. The rearrangement links TRBV7-9 to TRBJ2-3, with D hard to call. The CDR3 extends over 13 amino acids. Germline assignment: CDR1 SEHNR and CDR2 FQNEAQ (reference sequence). V shed 5 bases and J shed 2 bases, with 8 bases lying between them.

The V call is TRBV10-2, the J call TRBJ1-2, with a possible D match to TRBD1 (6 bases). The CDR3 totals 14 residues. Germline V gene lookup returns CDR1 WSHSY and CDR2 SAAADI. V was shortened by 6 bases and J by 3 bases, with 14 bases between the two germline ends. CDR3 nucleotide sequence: TGCGCCAGCAGGGAACAGGGTATCGACTATGGCTACACCTTC. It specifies CASREQGIDYGYTF.

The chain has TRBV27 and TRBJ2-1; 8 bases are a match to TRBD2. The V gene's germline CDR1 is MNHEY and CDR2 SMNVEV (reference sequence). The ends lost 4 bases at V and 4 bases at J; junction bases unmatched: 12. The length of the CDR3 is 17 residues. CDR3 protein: CASSSLNGGATYNEQFF. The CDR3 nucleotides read TGTGCCAGCAGTTCCTTAAACGGGGGGGCGACATACAATGAGCAGTTCTTC.

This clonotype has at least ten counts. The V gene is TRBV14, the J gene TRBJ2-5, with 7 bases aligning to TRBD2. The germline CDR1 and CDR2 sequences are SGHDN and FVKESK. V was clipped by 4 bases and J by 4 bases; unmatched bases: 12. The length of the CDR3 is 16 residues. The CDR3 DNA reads TGTGCCAGCAGCCCTCAGCGGGATCGGCCGATAGAGACCCAGTACTTC. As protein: CASSPQRDRPIETQYF.

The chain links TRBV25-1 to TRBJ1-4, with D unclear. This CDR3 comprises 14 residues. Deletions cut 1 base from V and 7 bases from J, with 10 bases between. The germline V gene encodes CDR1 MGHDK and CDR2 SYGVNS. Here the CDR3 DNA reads TGTGCCAGCAGTGAATGGGAATCGGGTGAAAAACTGTTTTTT. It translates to CASSEWESGEKLFF.

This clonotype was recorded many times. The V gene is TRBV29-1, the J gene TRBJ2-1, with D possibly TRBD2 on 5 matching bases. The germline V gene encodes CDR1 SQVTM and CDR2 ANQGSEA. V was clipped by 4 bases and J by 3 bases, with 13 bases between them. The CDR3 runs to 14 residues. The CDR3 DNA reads TGCAGCGTTGTAGGTAGGGAGAGCTACAATGAGCAGTTCTTC. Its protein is CSVVGRESYNEQFF.

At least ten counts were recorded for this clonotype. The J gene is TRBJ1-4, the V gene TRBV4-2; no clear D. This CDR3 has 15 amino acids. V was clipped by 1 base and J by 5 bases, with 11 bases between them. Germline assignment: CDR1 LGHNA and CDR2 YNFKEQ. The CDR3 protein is CASSQAVGQNEKLFF. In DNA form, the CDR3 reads TGTGCCAGCAGCCAAGCTGTAGGGCAGAATGAAAAACTGTTTTTT.

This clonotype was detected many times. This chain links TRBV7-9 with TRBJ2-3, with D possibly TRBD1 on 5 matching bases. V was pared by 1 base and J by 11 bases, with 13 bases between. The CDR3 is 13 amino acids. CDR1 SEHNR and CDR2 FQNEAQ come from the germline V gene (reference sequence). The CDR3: CASSLVRQGLQYF. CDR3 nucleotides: TGTGCCAGCAGCTTAGTTCGCCAGGGTTTGCAGTATTTT.